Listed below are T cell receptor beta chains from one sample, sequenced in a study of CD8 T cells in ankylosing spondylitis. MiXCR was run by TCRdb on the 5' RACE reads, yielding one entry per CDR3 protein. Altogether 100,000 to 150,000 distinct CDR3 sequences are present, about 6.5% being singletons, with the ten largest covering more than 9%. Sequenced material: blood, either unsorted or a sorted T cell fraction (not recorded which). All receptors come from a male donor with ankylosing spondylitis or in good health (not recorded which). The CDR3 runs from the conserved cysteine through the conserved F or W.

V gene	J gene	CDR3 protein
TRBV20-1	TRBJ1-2	CSARAGTRANYGYTF
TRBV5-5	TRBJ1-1	CASSFLWRTEAFF
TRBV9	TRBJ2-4	CASSLLAGGNIQYF
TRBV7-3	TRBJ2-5	CASSLGPRDFVYF
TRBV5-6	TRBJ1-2	CASSLGRATYGYTF
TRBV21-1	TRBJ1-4	CASSKVGEKLFF
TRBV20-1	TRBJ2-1	CSASLSGRGRQEQFF
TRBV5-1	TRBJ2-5	CASSSSGGVQETQYF
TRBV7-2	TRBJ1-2	CASSLFWTGGAGGYTF
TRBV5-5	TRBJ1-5	CASSWGWDTNQPQHF
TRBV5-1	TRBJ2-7	CASSLEQGVYEQYF
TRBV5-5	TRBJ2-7	CASSLLRTSYEQYF
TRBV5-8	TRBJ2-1	CASSSGLAASSYNEQFF
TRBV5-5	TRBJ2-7	CASSNTGGNYEQYF
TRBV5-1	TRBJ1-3	CASSFGTGTGNTIYF
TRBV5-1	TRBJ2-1	CASSLGAGSSYNEQFF
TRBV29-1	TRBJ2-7	CSVVDRTHSYEQYF